This record covers a single T cell receptor beta chain. Its antigen is as yet unknown. In germline, CDR1 is SGHDT, CDR2 YYEEEE. Trimming at V came to 4 bases and at J to 0 bases, leaving 12 bases not matched to a gene. This CDR3 is 18 amino acids long. Libraries were prepared by immunoSEQ multiplex PCR; TCRdb keeps only in-frame clonotypes and omits some of them. In the table there are about 150,000 clones, roughly nine tenths of which are singletons. The data are from a study of T cell responses to AZD1222 COVID-19 vaccine. In the study overall: It was second doses at about 4 or about 12 weeks that were pooled. Overall study results and limits: Repertoires were obtained solely post-peak T cell response. A rise in Spike-specific TCR breadth and depth followed two AZD1222 doses.

The TCR originated in an adult in good health. The gene calls are TRBV5-6 and TRBJ2-1, with 8 bases aligning to TRBD2. Material: peripheral blood, obtained on day 0 of AZD1222 vaccination. The chain's CDR3 is CASSKRGAGEFSYNEQFF. The DNA of the CDR3 is TGTGCCAGCAGCAAAAGGGGAGCGGGAGAGTTCTCCTACAATGAGCAGTTCTTC. Based on the CDR3 plus reference TRBV5-6 and TRBJ2-1, the full variable domain is DAGVTQSPTHLIKTRGQQVTLRCSPKSGHDTVSWYQQALGQGPQFIFQYYEEEERQRGNFPDRFSGHQFPNYSSELNVNALLLGDSALYLCASSKRGAGEFSYNEQFFGPGTRLTVL.